The 29 T cell receptor beta chains reported below all come from one sample, sequenced in a study of shared clonotypes between healthy human individuals. Clones were sequenced by immunoSEQ multiplex PCR, and TCRdb holds only the in-frame ones, with some missing. Here the sample spans about 2 million clones, 85% to 95% being singletons. Sequencing input: naive CD4+ T cells sorted from blood. The subset denotes: CD45RA+ positively selected. These receptors were obtained from a young man in good health.

This clone has only one observation. Other nucleotide sequences in the sample specify the same CDR3. This CDR3 is CASSIQGGTEAFF. The CDR3 DNA reads as TGTGCCAGTAGTATTCAAGGGGGCACTGAAGCTTTCTTT. The chain is built from TRBV19 and TRBJ1-1, with a weak D call TRBD1 (6 bases). This CDR3 has 13 amino acids. V was trimmed by 3 bases and J by 4 bases, leaving 9 bases between them. CDR1 and CDR2 from the germline V gene are LNHDA and SQIVND (reference sequence).

The chain links TRBV4-3 to TRBJ2-7, with D tentatively TRBD1 or TRBD2 (5 bases each). Germline CDR1 reads LGHNA; CDR2 reads YSLEER. Trimming removed 1 base at V and 0 bases at J, with 10 bases between. This CDR3 comprises 15 residues. The CDR3 here is CASSQVGRVSYEQYF. Here the CDR3 DNA reads TGCGCCAGCAGCCAAGTGGGGCGGGTCTCCTACGAGCAGTACTTC.

The chain recombines TRBV19 with TRBJ2-3, with no clear D. V shed 3 bases and J shed 1 base, with 11 bases lying between them. Germline V lookup: CDR1 LNHDA, CDR2 SQIVND (reference sequence). CDR3 size: 15 residues. CDR3 sequence (DNA): TGTGCCAGTAGTATGGGCCCTGGGGGCACAGATACGCAGTATTTT. It is translated as CASSMGPGGTDTQYF.

The chain uses TRBV9 and TRBJ2-5, with D tentatively TRBD1 (5 bases). The CDR3 extends over 14 amino acids. Trimming removed 10 bases from V and 4 bases from J, with 20 bases in between. CDR1 SGDLS and CDR2 YYNGEE come from the germline V gene. The CDR3, as DNA: TGTGCCCAGAGGCAGGGCCGAGGTGGAGAGACCCAGTACTTC. It specifies CAQRQGRGGETQYF.

The rearrangement uses TRBV5-4 and TRBJ2-7, with TRBD1 identical over 8 bases. The V and J ends lost 1 base and 5 bases, in that order; junction bases with no gene match: 8. Germline CDR1 reads SGHNT; CDR2 reads YYREEE (reference sequence). The CDR3 covers 15 residues. The CDR3 nucleotides read TGTGCCAGCAGCTTGTCAGGGACAGGAGAGAACGAGCAGTACTTC. Its protein is CASSLSGTGENEQYF.

In this sample, this clone turned up once. The rearrangement uses TRBV6-1 and TRBJ1-6; D perhaps matches TRBD1 (5 bases). This CDR3 has 16 amino acids. The germline V and J ends were trimmed by 0 bases and 7 bases, with 13 bases remaining between them. The germline gives CDR1 MNHNS, CDR2 SASEGT. CDR3 loop: CASSEAAGEGNSPLHF. The CDR3 DNA reads TGTGCCAGCAGTGAAGCGGCGGGGGAGGGGAATTCACCCCTCCACTTT.

The CDR3 is CASSQAGEKADTQYF. CDR3 DNA: TGCGCCAGCAGCCAAGCGGGGGAGAAGGCAGATACGCAGTATTTT. The genes are TRBV4-1 and TRBJ2-3, with a possible D match to TRBD2 (6 bases). This CDR3 spans 15 amino acids. The germline gives CDR1 MGHRA, CDR2 YSYEKL. V lost 1 base and J 4 bases, leaving 12 bases between the germline ends.

The chain recombines TRBV5-1 with TRBJ1-1; D is possibly TRBD1 (5 bases). This CDR3 spans 13 amino acids. Deletions cut 6 bases from V and 4 bases from J, with 13 bases between. CDR1 and CDR2 from the germline V gene are SGHRS and YFSETQ. The DNA for the CDR3 is TGCGCCAGCACCTTAACAGACAGCACTGAAGCTTTCTTT. It codes for CASTLTDSTEAFF.

The rearrangement joins TRBV30 to TRBJ2-7; possibly TRBD1 for D (6 bases). V dropped 3 bases and J dropped 5 bases, with 23 bases sitting between them. This CDR3 has 16 residues. Germline V gene data show CDR1 as GTSNPN and CDR2 as SVGIG (reference sequence). This CDR3 is CAWRSRFGQLIDEQYF. The CDR3 region has the DNA TGTGCCTGGAGGAGCCGCTTTGGACAGTTAATTGACGAGCAGTACTTC.

In DNA, the CDR3 is TGTGCCAGCAGCTTAGCACCGAATCAAGAGACCCAGTACTTC. It specifies CASSLAPNQETQYF. The chain links TRBV7-2 to TRBJ2-5; D remains ambiguous. The germline gives CDR1 SGHTA, CDR2 FQGNSA. The CDR3 is 14 amino acids. V was trimmed by 0 bases and J by 2 bases, leaving 7 bases between them.

The V call is TRBV29-1, the J call TRBJ2-1; the D is unclear. This CDR3 spans 12 amino acids. In germline, CDR1 is SQVTM, CDR2 ANQGSEA. Trimming left V 7 bases short and J 4 bases short, with 11 bases between. CDR3 coding DNA: TGCAGCGCCGGCGACGGATACAATGAGCAGTTCTTC. It translates to CSAGDGYNEQFF.

About this clone: The sample contains more than one DNA sequence encoding this CDR3. The gene calls are TRBV5-1 and TRBJ2-5; 10 nucleotides agree with TRBD2. This CDR3 comprises 15 residues. With 0 bases clipped from V and 5 bases from J, the junction kept 4 bases outside the gene matches. Per the germline V gene, CDR1 is SGHRS and CDR2 is YFSETQ. CDR3 loop: CASSLGAGGPETQYF. The CDR3 region has the DNA TGCGCCAGCAGCTTGGGAGCGGGAGGGCCTGAGACCCAGTACTTC. Complete variable domain (other parts from reference TRBV5-1 and TRBJ2-5): KAGVTQTPRYLIKTRGQQVTLSCSPISGHRSVSWYQQTPGQGLQFLFEYFSETQRNKGNFPGRFSGRQFSNSRSEMNVSTLELGDSALYLCASSLGAGGPETQYFGPGTRLLVL.

The rearrangement uses TRBV5-1 and TRBJ2-1; D remains unclear. Per the germline V gene, CDR1 is SGHRS and CDR2 is YFSETQ. This CDR3 contains 11 residues. V was clipped by 3 bases and J by 9 bases, with 7 bases between them. CDR3 loop: CASSSNSEQFF. The CDR3 DNA reads as TGCGCCAGCAGCTCGAACAGTGAGCAGTTCTTC.

In DNA form, the CDR3 reads TGTGCCGGCCACCAGGCGGTGAACACTGAAGCTTTCTTT. Protein sequence: CAGHQAVNTEAFF. The V and J genes are TRBV6-6 and TRBJ1-1; no reliable D call. In germline, CDR1 is MNHNY, CDR2 SVGAGI (reference sequence). There are 13 residues in the CDR3. With 11 bases removed from V and 0 bases from J, the gap between germline ends came to 13 bases.

The J gene is TRBJ2-7, the V gene TRBV10-3; 12 bases are shared with TRBD2. The trim removed 7 bases at V and 1 base at J, leaving 2 bases unmatched. This CDR3 is 14 amino acids long. The germline V gene has CDR1 ENHRY and CDR2 SYGVKD. The CDR3 DNA sequence: TGTGCCATCAAAGGGACTAGCGGGTCCTACGAGCAGTACTTC. It specifies CAIKGTSGSYEQYF.

This clone was observed once. The J gene is TRBJ1-1, the V gene TRBV6-1, with no clear D. The CDR3 sequence is 11 residues long. Germline V gene sequence: CDR1 MNHNS, CDR2 SASEGT. The V end was cut by 7 bases, the J end by 6 bases, with 9 bases between. In nucleotides, the CDR3 is TGTGCCAGCATAGGGTTTTCTGAAGCTTTCTTT. Protein sequence: CASIGFSEAFF.

The rearrangement uses TRBV19 and TRBJ1-2; 8 bases are shared with TRBD1. Germline-derived CDR1 and CDR2 are LNHDA and SQIVND (reference sequence). The CDR3 covers 17 residues. Trimming took 0 bases from V and 0 from J; bases not matched to a gene: 6. The CDR3 DNA reads as TGTGCCAGTAGTATAGACGGGCAGGGGGCGCCTAACTATGGCTACACCTTC. This sequence encodes CASSIDGQGAPNYGYTF.

This chain links TRBV6-5 with TRBJ2-7; the D gene is possibly TRBD1 (5 bases). V was shortened by 2 bases and J by 11 bases, with 16 bases between the two germline ends. Germline loops: CDR1 MNHEY, CDR2 SVGAGI. The CDR3 is 13 amino acids. The CDR3 reads CASSYPTAGWKYF. The CDR3 DNA sequence: TGTGCCAGCAGTTACCCAACCGCAGGGTGGAAGTACTTC.

The chain joins TRBV14 to TRBJ2-3, with D maybe TRBD1 (6 bases). Germline V gives CDR1 SGHDN, CDR2 FVKESK. The length of the CDR3 is 14 residues. Trimming pared 1 base from V and 4 bases from J, leaving 9 bases between. The CDR3 loop reads CASSQVQGSDTQYF. CDR3 DNA sequence: TGTGCCAGCAGCCAAGTGCAGGGGTCAGATACGCAGTATTTT.

This rearrangement joins TRBV7-2 to TRBJ1-5, with D possibly TRBD1 on 5 matching bases. Germline V lookup: CDR1 SGHTA, CDR2 FQGNSA. The V and J ends lost 0 bases and 3 bases respectively, with 12 bases between them. The CDR3 extends over 16 amino acids. This CDR3 is CASSLAQGVNNQPQHF. Written as DNA, the CDR3 is TGTGCCAGCAGCTTAGCCCAGGGTGTCAACAATCAGCCCCAGCATTTT.

The rearrangement joins TRBV5-1 to TRBJ1-1; D is unclear. CDR3 length: 13 amino acids. The V gene lost 8 bases and the J gene lost 0 bases, with 11 bases spanning the gap. Germline CDR1 is SGHRS and CDR2 is YFSETQ. The CDR3 sequence: CASTTYLNTEAFF. The CDR3 DNA reads TGCGCCAGTACAACATACTTGAACACTGAAGCTTTCTTT.

The CDR3 DNA is TGTGCCAGCGACACACAGAGGAGCACCGGGGAGCTGTTTTTT. As protein: CASDTQRSTGELFF. The chain couples TRBV2 to TRBJ2-2; no reliable D call. The V and J ends lost 8 bases and 4 bases respectively, with 14 bases between them. Germline V lookup: CDR1 SNHLY, CDR2 FYNNEI. CDR3 length: 14 amino acids.

Worth noting for this clone: This sample includes further DNA sequences coding for the same CDR3. V usage is TRBV11-2 and J usage is TRBJ2-1, with D perhaps matching TRBD2 (6 bases). The CDR3 contains 15 residues. Germline V gene lookup returns CDR1 SGHAT and CDR2 FQNNGV. The V end was cut by 3 bases, the J end by 1 base, with 10 bases between. The CDR3 sequence is CASSFGGASYNEQFF. The CDR3 DNA sequence: TGTGCCAGCAGCTTTGGCGGGGCGTCCTACAATGAGCAGTTCTTC. Filled out from reference TRBV11-2 and TRBJ2-1, the complete variable domain reads EAGVAQSPRYKIIEKRQSVAFWCNPISGHATLYWYQQILGQGPKLLIQFQNNGVVDDSQLPKDRFSAERLKGVDSTLKIQPAKLEDSAVYLCASSFGGASYNEQFFGPGTRLTVL.

The chain combines TRBV29-1 with TRBJ1-1; no definite D call. CDR3 size: 11 residues. Between the trimmed V and J ends, which lost 7 bases and 4 bases, there was a span of 10 bases. The germline V gene encodes CDR1 SQVTM and CDR2 ANQGSEA. The CDR3 loop is CSGNRVTEAFF. In nucleotides, the CDR3 is TGCAGCGGCAACAGAGTCACTGAAGCTTTCTTT.

The rearrangement uses TRBV30 and TRBJ2-7, with 10 bases that match TRBD2. V gave up 3 bases and J gave up 6 bases; unmatched junction bases: 11. This CDR3 comprises 15 residues. Germline V CDR1 and CDR2: GTSNPN, SVGIG (reference sequence). The DNA of the CDR3 is TGTGCCTGGAGGGCTAGCGGGAGTCCCGTCTCCGAGCAGTACTTC. Translated, it gives CAWRASGSPVSEQYF. Complete variable domain (other parts from reference TRBV30 and TRBJ2-7): SQTIHQWPATLVQPVGSPLSLECTVEGTSNPNLYWYRQAAGRGLQLLFYSVGIGQISSEVPQNLSASRPQDRQFILSSKKLLLSDSGFYLCAWRASGSPVSEQYFGPGTRLTVT.

On this clone itself: A much bigger clone sits one base away, suggesting this may be a read error. This rearrangement joins TRBV5-6 to TRBJ1-1; D gene ambiguous. The germline V and J ends were trimmed by 1 base and 1 base, with 5 bases remaining between them. The CDR3 loop spans 13 amino acids. Germline V gene sequence: CDR1 SGHDT, CDR2 YYEEEE. The CDR3 is CASSLPGNTEAFF. The CDR3 coding sequence is TGTGCCAGCAGCTTGCCAGGGAACACTGAAGCTTTCTTT.

The chain carries TRBV27 and TRBJ1-2; D may be TRBD1 (5 bases). This CDR3 region has 14 residues. V lost 8 bases, J lost 2 bases, and 15 bases lay in between. Germline values: CDR1 MNHEY, CDR2 SMNVEV (reference sequence). In nucleotides, the CDR3 is TGTGCCAGCGGTGACAGCTTTATAAACTATGGCTACACCTTC. This translates into CASGDSFINYGYTF.

This chain joins TRBV6-6 and TRBJ2-3; D is uncertain. This CDR3 region has 13 residues. V was shortened by 8 bases and J by 2 bases, with 11 bases between the two germline ends. Germline lookup yields CDR1 MNHNY and CDR2 SVGAGI (reference sequence). CDR3 coding DNA: TGTGCCAGCCATGGGCCTGTCACAGATACGCAGTATTTT. This gives the protein CASHGPVTDTQYF.

This sequence joins TRBV5-4 and TRBJ2-3, with TRBD2 as a possible D gene (5 bases). This CDR3 is 16 amino acids long. Trimming removed 4 bases at V and 7 bases at J, with 22 bases between. CDR1 SGHNT and CDR2 YYREEE come from the germline V gene (reference sequence). The CDR3 loop reads CASSAGVGTNHNTQYF. Written as DNA, the CDR3 is TGTGCCAGCAGCGCGGGTGTAGGAACAAACCATAATACGCAGTATTTT.